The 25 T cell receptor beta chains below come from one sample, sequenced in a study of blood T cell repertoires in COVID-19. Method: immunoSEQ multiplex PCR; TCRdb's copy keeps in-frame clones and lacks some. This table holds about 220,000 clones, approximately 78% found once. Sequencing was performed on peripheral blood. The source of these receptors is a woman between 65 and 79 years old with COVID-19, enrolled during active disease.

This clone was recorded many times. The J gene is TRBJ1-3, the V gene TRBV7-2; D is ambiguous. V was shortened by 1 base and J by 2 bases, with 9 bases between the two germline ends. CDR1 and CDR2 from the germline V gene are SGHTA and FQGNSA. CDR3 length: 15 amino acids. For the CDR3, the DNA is TGTGCCAGCAGCTTAGAGCCGGAGCCTGGAAACACCATATATTTT. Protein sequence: CASSLEPEPGNTIYF.

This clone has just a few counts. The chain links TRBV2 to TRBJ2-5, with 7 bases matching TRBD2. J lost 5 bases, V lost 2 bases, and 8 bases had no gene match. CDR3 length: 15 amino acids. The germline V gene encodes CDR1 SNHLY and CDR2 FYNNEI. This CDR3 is CASSETRGMTETQYF. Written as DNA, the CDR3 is TGTGCCAGCAGTGAAACGCGGGGGATGACGGAGACCCAGTACTTC.

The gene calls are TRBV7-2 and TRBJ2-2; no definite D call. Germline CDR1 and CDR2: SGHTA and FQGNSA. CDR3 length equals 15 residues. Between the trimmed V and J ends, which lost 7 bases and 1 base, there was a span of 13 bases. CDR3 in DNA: TGTGCCAGCATCAACTACCGCTTGAACACCGGGGAGCTGTTTTTT. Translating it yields CASINYRLNTGELFF.

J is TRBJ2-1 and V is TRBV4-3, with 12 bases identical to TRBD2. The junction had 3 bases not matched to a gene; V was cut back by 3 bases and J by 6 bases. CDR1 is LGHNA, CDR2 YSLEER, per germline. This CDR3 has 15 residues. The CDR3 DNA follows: TGCGCCAGCAGCCAGACTAGCGGGAGACCCAATGAGCAGTTCTTC. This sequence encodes CASSQTSGRPNEQFF.

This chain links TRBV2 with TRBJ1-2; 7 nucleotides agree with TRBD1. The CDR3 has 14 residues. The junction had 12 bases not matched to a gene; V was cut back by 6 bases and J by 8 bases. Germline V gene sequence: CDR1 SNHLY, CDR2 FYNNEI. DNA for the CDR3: TGTGCCAGCAGCCGGGACAGCCAAAAAGGCGGCTACACCTTC. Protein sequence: CASSRDSQKGGYTF.

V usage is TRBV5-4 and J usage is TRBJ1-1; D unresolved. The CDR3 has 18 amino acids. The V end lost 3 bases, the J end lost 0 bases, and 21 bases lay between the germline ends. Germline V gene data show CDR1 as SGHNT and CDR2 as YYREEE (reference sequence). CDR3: CASSSFGRAGGLNTEAFF. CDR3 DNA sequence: TGTGCCAGCAGCTCGTTTGGGAGGGCCGGAGGGCTGAACACTGAAGCTTTCTTT. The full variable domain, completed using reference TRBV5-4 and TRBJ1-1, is ETGVTQSPTHLIKTRGQQVTLRCSSQSGHNTVSWYQQALGQGPQFIFQYYREEENGRGNFPPRFSGLQFPNYSSELNVNALELDDSALYLCASSSFGRAGGLNTEAFFGQGTRLTVV.

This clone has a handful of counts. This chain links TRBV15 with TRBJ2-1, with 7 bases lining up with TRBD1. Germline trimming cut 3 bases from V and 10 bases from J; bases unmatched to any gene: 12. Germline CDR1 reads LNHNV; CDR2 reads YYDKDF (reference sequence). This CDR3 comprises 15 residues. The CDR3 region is CATSRGQSVSTEQFF. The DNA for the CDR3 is TGTGCCACCAGCAGGGGACAGTCGGTTTCTACGGAGCAGTTCTTC.

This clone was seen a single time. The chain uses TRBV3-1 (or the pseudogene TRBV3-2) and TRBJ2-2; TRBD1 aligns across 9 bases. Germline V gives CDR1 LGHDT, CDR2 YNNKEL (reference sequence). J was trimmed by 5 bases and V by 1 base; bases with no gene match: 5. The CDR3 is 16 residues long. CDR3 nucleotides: TGTGCCAGCAGCCAAGGGGACAGGGTTTCTACCGGGGAGCTGTTTTTT. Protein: CASSQGDRVSTGELFF.

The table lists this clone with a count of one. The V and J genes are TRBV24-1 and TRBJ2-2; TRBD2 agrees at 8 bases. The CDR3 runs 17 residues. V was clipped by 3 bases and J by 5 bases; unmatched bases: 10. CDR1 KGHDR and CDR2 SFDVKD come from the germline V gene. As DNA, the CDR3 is TGTGCCACCAGTGATCCAACTCCTCCGGGAGGGACCGGGGAGCTGTTTTTT. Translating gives CATSDPTPPGGTGELFF.

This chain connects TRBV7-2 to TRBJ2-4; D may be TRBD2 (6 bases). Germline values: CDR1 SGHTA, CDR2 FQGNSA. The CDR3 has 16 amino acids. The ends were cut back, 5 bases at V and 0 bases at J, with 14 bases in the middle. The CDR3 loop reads CASSHAGLLAKNIQYF. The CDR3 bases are TGTGCCAGCAGCCACGCGGGACTCCTAGCCAAAAACATTCAGTACTTC.

The CDR3 sequence: CASSYAGGPHNEQFF. The CDR3 nucleotides read TGTGCCAGCAGTTACGCGGGAGGGCCCCACAATGAGCAGTTCTTC. The J gene is TRBJ2-1, the V gene TRBV6-2 or TRBV6-3; TRBD2 matches at 9 bases. The CDR3 length is 15 residues. Losses at the gene ends were 2 bases for V and 5 bases for J; bases not matched to a gene: 4. Looked up from germline, CDR1 is MNHEY and CDR2 is SVGEGT.

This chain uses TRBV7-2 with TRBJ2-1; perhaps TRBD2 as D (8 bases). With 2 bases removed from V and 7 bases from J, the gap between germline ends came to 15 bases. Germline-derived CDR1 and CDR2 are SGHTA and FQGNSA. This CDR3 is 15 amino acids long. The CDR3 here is CASSLTGGGGNEQFF. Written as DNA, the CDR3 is TGTGCCAGCAGCTTAACGGGAGGGGGCGGAAATGAGCAGTTCTTC.

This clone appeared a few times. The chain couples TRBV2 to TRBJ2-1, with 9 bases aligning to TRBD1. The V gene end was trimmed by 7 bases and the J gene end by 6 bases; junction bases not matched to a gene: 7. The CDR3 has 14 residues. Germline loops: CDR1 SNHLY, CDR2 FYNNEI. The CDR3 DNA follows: TGTGCCAGCAAGGGACAGGGTAGGAGCAATGAGCAGTTCTTC. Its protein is CASKGQGRSNEQFF.

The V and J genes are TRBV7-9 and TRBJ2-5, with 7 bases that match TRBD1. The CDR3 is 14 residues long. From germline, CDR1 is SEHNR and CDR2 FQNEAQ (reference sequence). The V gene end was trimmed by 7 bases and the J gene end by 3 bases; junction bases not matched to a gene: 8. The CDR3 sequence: CASIGTAGEETQYF. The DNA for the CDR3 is TGTGCCAGCATAGGGACAGCAGGGGAAGAGACCCAGTACTTC.

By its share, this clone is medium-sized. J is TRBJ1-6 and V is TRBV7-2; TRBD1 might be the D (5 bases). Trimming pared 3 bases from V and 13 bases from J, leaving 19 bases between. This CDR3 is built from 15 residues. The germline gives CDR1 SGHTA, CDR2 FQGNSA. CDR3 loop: CASSLGDSTWYPLHF. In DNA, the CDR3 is TGTGCCAGCAGCTTGGGGGACTCTACGTGGTATCCCCTCCACTTT.

CDR3 DNA: TGTGCCAGCTCACCACCTTATTACGGGGGACTTACTGAAGCTTTCTTT. Translation: CASSPPYYGGLTEAFF. The chain employs TRBV18 and TRBJ1-1, with D tentatively TRBD1 (5 bases). This CDR3 is 16 amino acids long. V was shortened by 0 bases and J by 5 bases, with 16 bases between the two germline ends. Germline loops: CDR1 KGHSH, CDR2 LQKENI.

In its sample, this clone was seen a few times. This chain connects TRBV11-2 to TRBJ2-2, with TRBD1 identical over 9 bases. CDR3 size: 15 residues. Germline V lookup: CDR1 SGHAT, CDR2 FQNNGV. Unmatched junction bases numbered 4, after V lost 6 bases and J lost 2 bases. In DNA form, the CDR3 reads TGTGCCAGCAGTTCGGACAGGGGTAACACCGGGGAGCTGTTTTTT. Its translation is CASSSDRGNTGELFF.

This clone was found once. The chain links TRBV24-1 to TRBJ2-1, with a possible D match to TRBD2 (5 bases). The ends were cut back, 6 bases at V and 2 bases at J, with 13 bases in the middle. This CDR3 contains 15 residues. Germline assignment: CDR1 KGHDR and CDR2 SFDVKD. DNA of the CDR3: TGTGCCACCAGTTCAGCGGTAAACCCCTACAATGAGCAGTTCTTC. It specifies CATSSAVNPYNEQFF.

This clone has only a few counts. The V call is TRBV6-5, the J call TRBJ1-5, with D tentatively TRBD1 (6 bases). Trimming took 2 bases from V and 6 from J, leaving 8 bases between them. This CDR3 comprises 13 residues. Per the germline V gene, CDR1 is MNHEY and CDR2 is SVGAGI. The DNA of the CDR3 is TGTGCCAGCAGTTACGTAGGGGGTCAGCCCCAGCATTTT. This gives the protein CASSYVGGQPQHF.

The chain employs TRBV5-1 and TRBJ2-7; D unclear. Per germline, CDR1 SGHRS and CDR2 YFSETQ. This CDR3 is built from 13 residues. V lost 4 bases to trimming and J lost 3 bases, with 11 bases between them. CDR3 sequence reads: CASSHSPFYEQYF. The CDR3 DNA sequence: TGCGCCAGCAGCCACTCTCCTTTCTACGAGCAGTACTTC.

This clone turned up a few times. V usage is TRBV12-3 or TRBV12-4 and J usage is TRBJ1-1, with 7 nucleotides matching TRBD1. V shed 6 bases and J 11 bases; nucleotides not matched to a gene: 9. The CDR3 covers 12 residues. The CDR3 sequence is CASSYSQGTAFF. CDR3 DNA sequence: TGTGCCAGCAGCTACTCACAGGGGACGGCTTTCTTT.

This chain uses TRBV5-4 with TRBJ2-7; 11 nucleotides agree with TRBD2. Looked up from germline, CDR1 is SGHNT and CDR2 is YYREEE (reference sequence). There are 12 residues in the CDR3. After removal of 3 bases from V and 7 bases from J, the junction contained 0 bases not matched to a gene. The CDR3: CASSSSGREQYF. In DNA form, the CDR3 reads TGTGCCAGCAGCTCTAGCGGGAGGGAGCAGTACTTC.

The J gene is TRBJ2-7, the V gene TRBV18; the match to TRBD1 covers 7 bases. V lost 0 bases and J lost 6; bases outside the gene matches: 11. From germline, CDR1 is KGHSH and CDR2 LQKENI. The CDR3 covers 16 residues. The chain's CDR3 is CASSPPVTGLFGEQYF. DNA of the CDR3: TGTGCCAGCTCACCACCCGTGACAGGGCTTTTCGGCGAGCAGTACTTC.

The DNA for the CDR3 is TGCGCCAGCAGCTCCTACACGGGGTTTAGTTACGAGCAGTACTTC. This gives the protein CASSSYTGFSYEQYF. V gene TRBV5-1 combines with J gene TRBJ2-7; possibly TRBD2 for D (5 bases). V was trimmed by 3 bases and J by 4 bases, leaving 17 bases between them. CDR1 and CDR2 (germline): SGHRS, YFSETQ. This CDR3 has 15 amino acids. The full variable domain, completed using reference TRBV5-1 and TRBJ2-7, is KAGVTQTPRYLIKTRGQQVTLSCSPISGHRSVSWYQQTPGQGLQFLFEYFSETQRNKGNFPGRFSGRQFSNSRSEMNVSTLELGDSALYLCASSSYTGFSYEQYFGPGTRLTVT.

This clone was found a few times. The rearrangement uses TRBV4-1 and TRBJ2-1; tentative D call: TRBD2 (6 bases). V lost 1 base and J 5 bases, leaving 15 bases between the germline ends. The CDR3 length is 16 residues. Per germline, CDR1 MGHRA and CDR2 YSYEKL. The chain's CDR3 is CASSQARAGRNNEQFF. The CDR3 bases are TGCGCCAGCAGCCAAGCCCGAGCGGGTAGGAACAATGAGCAGTTCTTC.